These T cell receptor beta chains were read from a single sample in a study of blood T cell repertoires in COVID-19. Profiling relied on immunoSEQ multiplex PCR, and the TCRdb table lists in-frame clones only, not all of them. This table has more than 250,000 clones, 88% appearing once. The source material was peripheral blood. The receptors originated from a human donor in a cohort sampled during active COVID-19. The CDR3 runs from the conserved cysteine through the conserved F or W. A D gene is named only where the DNA matches it firmly. Some rows have no size entry. The others give once, few or many, or a class for an expanded clone.

clone size | J gene | V gene | D gene | CDR3 DNA | CDR3 protein
few | TRBJ2-6 | TRBV4-3 | NA | TGCGCCAGCAGCCCGCAGACAGCAATAGGGGCTGGGGCCAACGTCCTGACTTTC | CASSPQTAIGAGANVLTF
NA | TRBJ2-7 | TRBV5-1 | TRBD2 | TGCGCCAGCAGCTTGACTAGCGGGACCCACTACGAGCAGTACTTC | CASSLTSGTHYEQYF
NA | TRBJ1-6 | TRBV9 | NA | TGTGCCAGCAGCGTAAATCCCACAGGGCTCAATTCACCCCTCCACTTT | CASSVNPTGLNSPLHF
NA | TRBJ1-1 | TRBV29-1 | NA | TGCAGCGTTGAAGACTACAGGGCCGAAGCTTTCTTT | CSVEDYRAEAFF
NA | TRBJ1-2 | TRBV5-1 | TRBD1 | TGCGCCAGCAGCGATCTGACAGGGGGCGCGGGAGGCTACACCTTC | CASSDLTGGAGGYTF
NA | TRBJ1-2 | TRBV13 | NA | TGTGCCAGCAGCCTTAAGATAGGACTCTCGAACTATGGCTACACCTTC | CASSLKIGLSNYGYTF
NA | TRBJ2-7 | TRBV15 | TRBD1 | TGTGCCACCAGCCAAGACAGGGCCTACGAGCAGTACTTC | CATSQDRAYEQYF
NA | TRBJ2-7 | TRBV27 | NA | TGTGCCAGCAGTTTACGACAGTCCTACGAGCAGTACTTC | CASSLRQSYEQYF
NA | TRBJ1-5 | TRBV28 | TRBD1 | TGTGCCAGCAGTACCTGGACAGGGGCCTTTAGCAATCAGCCCCAGCATTTT | CASSTWTGAFSNQPQHF
NA | TRBJ2-7 | TRBV3-1/TRBV3-2 | TRBD2 | TGTGCCAGCAGCCAAGATCTAATAGCGGGGTACGAGCAGTACTTC | CASSQDLIAGYEQYF
NA | TRBJ1-1 | TRBV19 | NA | TGTGCCAGTAGTATAGGGGAGGGAACCACTGAAGCTTTCTTT | CASSIGEGTTEAFF
NA | TRBJ1-1 | TRBV6-2/TRBV6-3 | NA | TGTGCCAGCAGTTACTCGCCTACAGGGAGGGGGACTGAAGCTTTCTTT | CASSYSPTGRGTEAFF
NA | TRBJ1-5 | TRBV6-5 | NA | TGTGCCAGCAGTTCGGACAGCCTAGGCTTGAGGCCCCAGCATTTT | CASSSDSLGLRPQHF
NA | TRBJ1-5 | TRBV7-2 | NA | TGTGCCAGCAGCTTCGAAGGGGGCAATCAGCCCCAGCATTTT | CASSFEGGNQPQHF
NA | TRBJ2-7 | TRBV19 | TRBD1 | TGTGCCAGTAGTATATATGGACAGGGCTACGAGCAGTACTTC | CASSIYGQGYEQYF
NA | TRBJ2-1 | TRBV5-6 | TRBD2 | TGTGCCAGCAGCGGGGGGGAGCTTGGCTACAATGAGCAGTTCTTC | CASSGGELGYNEQFF
NA | TRBJ2-7 | TRBV4-3 | TRBD2 | TGCGCCAGCAGCCAGGGGACTAGCGGGGTTTACGAGCAGTACTTC | CASSQGTSGVYEQYF
NA | TRBJ1-4 | TRBV4-2 | NA | TGTGCCAGCAGCCAAGATCGAGGGCAGCCAAATGAAAAACTGTTTTTT | CASSQDRGQPNEKLFF
NA | TRBJ2-1 | TRBV12-1 | NA | TGTGCCAGCAGGAACCCCCCAAAAGCGGGAGCTAACGATGAGCAGTTCTTC | CASRNPPKAGANDEQFF
NA | TRBJ2-7 | TRBV19 | NA | TGTGCCAGTAGTACTGACGACAGTTTTGTGGGCGAGCAGTACTTC | CASSTDDSFVGEQYF
NA | TRBJ2-3 | TRBV4-2 | TRBD2 | TGTGCCAGCAGCCAAGAAGGGAGACTAGCGGTCACAGATACGCAGTATTTT | CASSQEGRLAVTDTQYF
once | TRBJ1-1 | TRBV11-2 | NA | TGTGCCAGCAGCTTTCGACGCGCGGGGGCGGACACTGAAGCTTTCTTT | CASSFRRAGADTEAFF
NA | TRBJ2-1 | TRBV3-1/TRBV3-2 | TRBD2 | TGTGCCAGCAGCCAAGCAGCGGGGGTTGGCAATGAGCAGTTCTTC | CASSQAAGVGNEQFF
NA | TRBJ1-2 | TRBV7-9 | TRBD1 | TGTGCCAGCAGCTTAAGTGGACAGGGATCGGGCCTGGGGGGCTACACCTTC | CASSLSGQGSGLGGYTF
NA | TRBJ1-2 | TRBV6-2/TRBV6-3 | TRBD1 | TGTGCCAGCAGTCCCCGGACAGGTCCAAGGGGCTATGGCTACACCTTC | CASSPRTGPRGYGYTF